These 22 T cell receptor beta chains originate from one sample sequenced in a study of regulatory T cells in long-lasting Graves disease. Sample time point: persistent/refractory GD, antithyroid drugs over 5 years with positive TRAb. The TCR library was made from RNA that had been extracted from PBMCs in TRIzol. Investigators prepared the TCR beta libraries by applying iRepertoire HTBI primers and Arm-PCR of CDR3 regions. TCRdb re-derived calls from the multiplex PCR reads in MiXCR, one entry per CDR3 protein. The sample lists a few hundred thousand distinct CDR3 sequences, 20% to 25% occurring once. The input for sequencing was peripheral blood mononuclear cells (PBMCs), taken when the disease was refractory, from a patient treated with antithyroid drugs. The receptor source for this set is a female donor with Graves disease.

This clonotype has ten or more counts. The J gene is TRBJ2-7, the V gene TRBV7-8, with D tentatively TRBD2 (6 bases). CDR1 and CDR2 from the germline V gene are SGHVS and FQNEAQ. The CDR3 has 14 residues. V gave up 5 bases and J gave up 4 bases, with 15 bases separating them. CDR3: CASSGGVGPYEQYF. CDR3 sequence (DNA): TGTGCCAGCAGCGGCGGGGTTGGCCCTTACGAGCAGTACTTC.

Turning to this clonotype: One end of the junction does not line up with germline, which may come from a read error. The chain combines TRBV7-8 with TRBJ2-1, with 9 nucleotides matching TRBD2. Germline CDR1 and CDR2: SGHVS and FQNEAQ. The CDR3 spans 17 residues. CDR3 bases: TGCGCCAGCAGCCAACCCGGGACTAGCAGTTCCCACAATGAGCAGTTCTTC. Translating gives CASSQPGTSSSHNEQFF. Together with reference TRBV7-8 and TRBJ2-1, the CDR3 gives the full variable domain: GAGVSQSPRYKVAKRGQDVALRCDPISGHVSLFWYQQALGQGPEFLTYFQNEAQLDKSGLPSDRFFAERPEGSVSTLKIQRTQQEDSAVYLCASSQPGTSSSHNEQFFGPGTRLTVL.

V is TRBV5-1 and J is TRBJ2-7; D not resolved. This CDR3 has 15 amino acids. Deletions cut 0 bases from V and 2 bases from J, with 12 bases between. Germline loops: CDR1 SGHRS, CDR2 YFSETQ. The CDR3 loop is CASSLAGVGPYEQYF. The CDR3 DNA reads TGCGCCAGCAGCTTGGCAGGCGTCGGCCCCTACGAGCAGTACTTC.

At least ten counts were recorded for this clonotype. The chain recombines TRBV12-3 or TRBV12-4 with TRBJ1-2; TRBD1 agrees at 8 bases. This CDR3 has 13 amino acids. V shed 6 bases, J shed 6 bases, and the junction held 6 bases outside the gene matches. Here the CDR3 reads CASRPTGGDGYTF. The CDR3 bases are TGTGCCAGCAGGCCTACAGGGGGAGATGGCTACACCTTC.

This clonotype was observed at least ten times. The chain uses TRBV28 and TRBJ1-1; weak D call: TRBD1 (6 bases). The length of the CDR3 is 15 residues. Germline assignment: CDR1 MDHEN and CDR2 SYDVKM. Trimming removed 6 bases at V and 3 bases at J, with 17 bases between. This chain's CDR3 is CASSSIRGLDTEAFF. CDR3 DNA sequence: TGTGCCAGCAGCTCGATCAGGGGTCTGGACACTGAAGCTTTCTTT.

Comments on this clonotype: A much more abundant neighbour one base away suggests this may be a read error. This chain joins TRBV6-5 and TRBJ2-5; 9 bases are shared with TRBD1. Germline V gene sequence: CDR1 MNHEY, CDR2 SVGAGI. The V gene end was trimmed by 4 bases and the J gene end by 7 bases; junction bases not matched to a gene: 16. The CDR3 runs to 17 residues. CDR3 region: CASSFQRQGGSKGTQYF. The CDR3, as DNA: TGTGCCAGCAGTTTCCAACGACAGGGGGGATCGAAAGGGACCCAGTACTTC.

This chain uses TRBV7-3 with TRBJ2-5; 12 bases fit TRBD2. Germline CDR1 is SGHTA and CDR2 is FQGTGA. J lost 5 bases, V lost 5 bases, and 6 bases had no gene match. This CDR3 comprises 15 residues. The CDR3 loop is CASSPTSGSRETQYF. Written as DNA, the CDR3 is TGTGCCAGCAGCCCGACTAGCGGGAGTCGCGAGACCCAGTACTTC. The variable domain in full, with the rest retrieved from reference TRBV7-3 and TRBJ2-5, is GAGVSQTPSNKVTEKGKYVELRCDPISGHTALYWYRQSLGQGPEFLIYFQGTGAADDSGLPNDRFFAVRPEGSVSTLKIQRTERGDSAVYLCASSPTSGSRETQYFGPGTRLLVL.

This clonotype occurred a few times. This chain uses TRBV7-9 with TRBJ2-6, with 13 bases fitting TRBD2. In germline, CDR1 is SEHNR, CDR2 FQNEAQ (reference sequence). Trimming removed 5 bases from V and 4 bases from J; junction bases left unmatched: 5. This CDR3 is 17 amino acids long. CDR3 amino acids: CASSTRLAGGGANVLTF. The CDR3, as DNA: TGTGCCAGCAGCACCCGACTAGCGGGAGGAGGGGCCAACGTCCTGACTTTC.

This clonotype was seen many times. The V and J genes are TRBV6-1 and TRBJ2-2; perhaps D is TRBD1 or TRBD2 (5 bases each). CDR3 length: 15 residues. The ends were cut back, 11 bases at V and 0 bases at J, with 16 bases in the middle. Germline CDR1 reads MNHNS; CDR2 reads SASEGT. The CDR3, as DNA: TGTGCCGACCCCTCGGGACGTTCGAACACCGGGGAGCTGTTTTTT. Protein sequence: CADPSGRSNTGELFF.

The sample holds many counts of this clonotype. The J gene is TRBJ1-5, the V gene TRBV30; perhaps TRBD1 as D (6 bases). Looked up from germline, CDR1 is GTSNPN and CDR2 is SVGIG (reference sequence). With 3 bases removed from V and 5 bases from J, the gap between germline ends came to 11 bases. The CDR3 spans 13 residues. The CDR3 DNA sequence: TGTGCCTGGAGCCCACAGGGCGATCAGCCCCAGCATTTT. This gives the protein CAWSPQGDQPQHF.

This chain links TRBV27 with TRBJ2-2, with 9 bases lining up with TRBD2. In germline, CDR1 is MNHEY, CDR2 SMNVEV (reference sequence). The trim removed 4 bases at V and 8 bases at J, leaving 8 bases unmatched. This CDR3 has 15 residues. The CDR3 DNA follows: TGTGCCAGCAGTTCCTCGGGACTAGCCGAGGGGGAGCTGTTTTTT. Amino acid sequence: CASSSSGLAEGELFF.

Only a few counts were recorded for this clonotype. J is TRBJ1-1 and V is TRBV11-1; D gene ambiguous. CDR3 length: 17 amino acids. Per germline, CDR1 SGHAT and CDR2 FQDESV (reference sequence). The V gene lost 1 base and the J gene lost 1 base, with 16 bases spanning the gap. The CDR3 is CASSLVSFGQPNTEAFF. The CDR3 DNA reads as TGTGCCAGCAGCTTAGTGTCCTTTGGGCAGCCGAACACTGAAGCTTTCTTT.

The sample holds a few counts of this clonotype. The chain joins TRBV4-2 to TRBJ1-6; 8 bases agree with TRBD1. The CDR3 runs 14 residues. Germline V gene data show CDR1 as LGHNA and CDR2 as YNFKEQ. The ends lost 3 bases at V and 7 bases at J; junction bases unmatched: 2. The CDR3 sequence is CASSQDRENSPLHF. CDR3 DNA: TGTGCCAGCAGCCAGGACAGGGAGAATTCACCCCTCCACTTT.

Concerning this clonotype: A clone one base away is much larger, so this may be a read error. The chain has TRBV7-9 and TRBJ2-5; D ambiguous. Germline V lookup: CDR1 SEHNR, CDR2 FQNEAQ (reference sequence). There are 12 residues in the CDR3. The CDR3 loop reads CASADPAETQYF. The CDR3, as DNA: TGTGCTAGTGCGGACCCGGCGGAGACCCAGTACTTC.

This clonotype appeared many times. This sequence joins TRBV20-1 and TRBJ1-5, with TRBD1 as a possible D gene (5 bases). CDR3 length: 17 amino acids. Trimming removed 3 bases from V and 2 bases from J, with 20 bases in between. Germline V gives CDR1 DFQATT, CDR2 SNEGSKA (reference sequence). In nucleotides, the CDR3 is TGCAGTGCTAGTCCCCGGGACCCCGAGGATGGCAATCAGCCCCAGCATTTT. The encoded protein is CSASPRDPEDGNQPQHF.

This clonotype was counted at least ten times. This chain connects TRBV9 to TRBJ2-5; tentative D call: TRBD2 (6 bases). V lost 0 bases and J lost 1, with 13 bases in between. The length of the CDR3 is 16 residues. CDR1 and CDR2 from the germline V gene are SGDLS and YYNGEE. For the CDR3, the DNA is TGTGCCAGCAGCGTAGGGGGAGGTTCGCTCCAAGAGACCCAGTACTTC. The encoded protein is CASSVGGGSLQETQYF. The whole variable domain, filled in from reference TRBV9 and TRBJ2-5, reads DSGVTQTPKHLITATGQRVTLRCSPRSGDLSVYWYQQSLDQGLQFLIQYYNGEERAKGNILERFSAQQFPDLHSELNLSSLELGDSALYFCASSVGGGSLQETQYFGPGTRLLVL.

V and J are TRBV12-3 or TRBV12-4 and TRBJ1-5; TRBD1 matches at 10 bases. The CDR3 is made up of 15 amino acids. Trimming at V came to 6 bases and at J to 7 bases, leaving 9 bases not matched to a gene. The CDR3 region has the DNA TGTGCCAGCAGCGAAAAAGGACAGGGGGACCAGCCCCAGCATTTT. This codes for CASSEKGQGDQPQHF.

This chain connects TRBV2 to TRBJ2-5; 7 nucleotides line up with TRBD1. This CDR3 is 14 amino acids long. Germline lookup yields CDR1 SNHLY and CDR2 FYNNEI. The junction had 5 bases not matched to a gene; V was cut back by 2 bases and J by 5 bases. CDR3 nucleotide sequence: TGTGCCAGCAGTGAAAGACAGGGCAAGGAGACCCAGTACTTC. This translates into CASSERQGKETQYF.

In this sample, this clonotype turned up many times. The chain combines TRBV12-3 or TRBV12-4 with TRBJ2-7; D unresolved. V was pared by 3 bases and J by 3 bases, with 15 bases between. The CDR3 has 15 residues. In DNA, the CDR3 is TGTGCCAGCAGTTTTTACCCCGAACCCCACTACGAGCAGTACTTC. Amino acid sequence: CASSFYPEPHYEQYF.

The chain couples TRBV15 to TRBJ2-2; D is unclear. Trimming left V 0 bases short and J 1 base short, with 12 bases between. CDR1 LNHNV and CDR2 YYDKDF come from the germline V gene (reference sequence). The CDR3 totals 17 residues. The CDR3 DNA sequence: TGTGCCACCAGCAGAGAAGGACGGTCCGGGAACACCGGGGAGCTGTTTTTT. It yields the protein CATSREGRSGNTGELFF.

This chain connects TRBV29-1 to TRBJ1-1; D may be TRBD1 (5 bases). The V end was cut by 5 bases, the J end by 0 bases, with 10 bases between. This CDR3 spans 13 amino acids. Looked up from germline, CDR1 is SQVTM and CDR2 is ANQGSEA. The CDR3: CSVSTALNTEAFF. CDR3 DNA: TGCAGCGTTTCGACAGCTTTGAACACTGAAGCTTTCTTT. The whole variable domain, filled in from reference TRBV29-1 and TRBJ1-1, reads SAVISQKPSRDICQRGTSLTIQCQVDSQVTMMFWYRQQPGQSLTLIATANQGSEATYESGFVIDKFPISRPNLTFSTLTVSNMSPEDSSIYLCSVSTALNTEAFFGQGTRLTVV.

DNA for the CDR3: TGTGCCAGCAGCGAAGCCCCAGCAATCTCTGGAAACACCATATATTTT. It yields the protein CASSEAPAISGNTIYF. The chain links TRBV7-2 to TRBJ1-3; D remains ambiguous. There are 16 residues in the CDR3. The germline gives CDR1 SGHTA, CDR2 FQGNSA. Trimming stripped 5 bases from V and 0 bases from J, with 14 bases between. Variable domain in full (rest from reference TRBV7-2 and TRBJ1-3): GAGVSQSPSNKVTEKGKDVELRCDPISGHTALYWYRQSLGQGLEFLIYFQGNSAPDKSGLPSDRFSAERTGGSVSTLTIQRTQQEDSAVYLCASSEAPAISGNTIYFGEGSWLTVV.